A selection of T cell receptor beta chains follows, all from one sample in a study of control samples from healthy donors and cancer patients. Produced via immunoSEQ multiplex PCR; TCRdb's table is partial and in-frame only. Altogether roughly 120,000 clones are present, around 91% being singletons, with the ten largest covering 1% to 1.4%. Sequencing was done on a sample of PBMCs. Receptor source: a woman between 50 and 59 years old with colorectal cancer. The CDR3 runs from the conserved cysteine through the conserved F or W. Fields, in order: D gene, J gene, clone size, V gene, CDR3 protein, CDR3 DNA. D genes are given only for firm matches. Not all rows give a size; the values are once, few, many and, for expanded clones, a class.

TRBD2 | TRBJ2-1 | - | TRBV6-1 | CASSGRLAGPFTMSLFF | TGTGCCAGCAGTGGACGACTAGCGGGACCCTTTACAATGAGTTTGTTCTTC
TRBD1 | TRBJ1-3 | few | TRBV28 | CASRSDRVPGNTIYF | TGTGCCAGCAGATCGGACAGGGTTCCTGGAAACACCATATATTTT
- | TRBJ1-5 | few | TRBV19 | CASSMGSTQPQHF | TGTGCCAGTAGTATGGGCAGTACTCAGCCCCAGCATTTT
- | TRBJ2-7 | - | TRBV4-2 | CASSQGTRGGYEQYF | TGTGCCAGCAGCCAAGGGACCAGAGGGGGCTACGAGCAGTACTTC
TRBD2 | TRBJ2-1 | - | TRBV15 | CATSRGASGRGEQFF | TGTGCCACCAGCAGAGGGGCTAGCGGGAGGGGTGAGCAGTTCTTC
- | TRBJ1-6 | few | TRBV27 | CASSRTLGVANSPLHF | TGTGCCAGCAGCCGAACACTGGGGGTTGCAAATTCACCCCTCCACTTT
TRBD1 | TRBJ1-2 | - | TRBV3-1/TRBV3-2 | CASSLITGGSNYGYTF | TGTGCCAGCAGCCTCATAACAGGGGGCTCTAACTATGGCTACACCTTC
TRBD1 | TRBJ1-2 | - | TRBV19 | CASSMTDRGQRGYTF | TGTGCCAGTAGTATGACTGACAGGGGGCAGAGGGGCTACACCTTC
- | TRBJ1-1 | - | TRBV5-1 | CASSLDLGGQAFF | TGCGCCAGCAGCTTGGATCTCGGGGGGCAAGCTTTCTTT
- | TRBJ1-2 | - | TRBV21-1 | CASSGRWGGYTF | TGTGCCAGCAGCGGCCGGTGGGGTGGCTACACCTTC
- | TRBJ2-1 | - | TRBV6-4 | CASSAGGGYNEQFF | TGTGCCAGCAGTGCGGGCGGAGGGTACAATGAGCAGTTCTTC
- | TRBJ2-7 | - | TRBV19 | CASSAGGFSYEQYF | TGTGCCAGTAGCGCGGGTGGCTTCTCCTACGAGCAGTACTTC
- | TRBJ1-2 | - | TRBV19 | CASSIDRPGNGYTF | TGTGCCAGTAGTATAGATAGGCCGGGGAATGGCTACACCTTC
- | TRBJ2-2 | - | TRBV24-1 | CATSDLSGPPRELFF | TGTGCCACCAGTGATTTGTCCGGACCCCCTCGGGAGCTGTTTTTT
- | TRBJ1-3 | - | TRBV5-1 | CASSLEPSGTIYF | TGCGCCAGCAGCTTGGAGCCCTCCGGGACCATATATTTT
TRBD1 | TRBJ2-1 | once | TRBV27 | CASRRTGGYYNEQFF | TGTGCCAGCAGAAGGACAGGGGGTTATTACAATGAGCAGTTCTTC
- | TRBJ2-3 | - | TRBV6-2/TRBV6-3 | CASSRAGSQDTQYF | TGTGCCAGCAGTCGGGCGGGGTCCCAAGATACGCAGTATTTT
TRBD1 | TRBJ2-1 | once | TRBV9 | CASSPRTGVNNEQFF | TGTGCCAGCAGCCCCCGGACAGGAGTAAACAATGAGCAGTTCTTC
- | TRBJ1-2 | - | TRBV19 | CASSSILGGESNGYTF | TGTGCCAGTAGTAGCATCTTGGGGGGCGAGTCGAATGGCTACACCTTC
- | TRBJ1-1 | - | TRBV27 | CASKTGNTEAFF | TGTGCCAGCAAGACAGGGAACACTGAAGCTTTCTTT
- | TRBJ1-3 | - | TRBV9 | CASSPSGGPSGNTIYF | TGTGCCAGCAGCCCTAGCGGGGGGCCCTCTGGAAACACCATATATTTT
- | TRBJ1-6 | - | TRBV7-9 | CASSLVGNSPLHF | TGTGCCAGCAGCTTAGTTGGGAATTCACCCCTCCACTTT
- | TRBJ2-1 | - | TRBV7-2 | CASSIVYTLYNEQFF | TGTGCCAGCAGCATAGTGTATACGCTCTACAATGAGCAGTTCTTC
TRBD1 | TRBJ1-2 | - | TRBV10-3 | CAIRPSTGYYGYTF | TGTGCCATCAGGCCGTCGACAGGGTACTATGGCTACACCTTC
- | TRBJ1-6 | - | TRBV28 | CASSWQQGPNYNSPLHF | TGTGCCAGCAGTTGGCAACAGGGACCCAACTATAATTCACCCCTCCACTTT
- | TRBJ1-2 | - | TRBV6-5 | CASSYDRNYGYTF | TGTGCCAGCAGTTACGACAGAAACTATGGCTACACCTTC
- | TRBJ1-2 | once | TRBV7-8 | CASSLGPRDYGYTF | TGTGCCAGCAGCTTGGGTCCTCGGGACTATGGCTACACCTTC
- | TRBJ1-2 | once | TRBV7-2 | CASSRDNGGYTF | TGTGCCAGCAGCCGGGACAACGGTGGCTACACCTTC
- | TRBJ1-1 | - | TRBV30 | CAWSVFWGEEMNTEAFF | TGTGCCTGGAGTGTATTTTGGGGAGAAGAGATGAACACTGAAGCTTTCTTT
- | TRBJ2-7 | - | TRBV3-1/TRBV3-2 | CASSPSAAGDEQYF | TGTGCCAGCAGCCCCTCTGCAGCCGGCGACGAGCAGTACTTC
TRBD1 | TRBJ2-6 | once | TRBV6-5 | CASRDRGAGANVLTF | TGTGCCAGCCGAGACAGGGGGGCAGGGGCCAACGTCCTGACTTTC
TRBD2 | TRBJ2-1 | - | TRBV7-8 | CASSLGGSGSEQFF | TGTGCCAGCAGCTTAGGAGGTAGCGGGAGTGAGCAGTTCTTC
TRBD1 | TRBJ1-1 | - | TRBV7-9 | CASSLETGGGTEAFF | TGTGCCAGCAGCTTAGAAACAGGGGGAGGCACTGAAGCTTTCTTT
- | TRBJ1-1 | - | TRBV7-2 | CASSLREGQSSFF | TGTGCCAGCAGCTTACGTGAAGGACAGAGTTCTTTCTTT
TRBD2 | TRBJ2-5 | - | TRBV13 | CASSMGTRLGKTQYF | TGTGCCAGCAGCATGGGGACTAGGCTTGGGAAGACCCAGTACTTC
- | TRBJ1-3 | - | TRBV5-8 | CASSLAGRGNTIYF | TGTGCCAGCAGCTTGGCGGGAAGAGGAAACACCATATATTTT
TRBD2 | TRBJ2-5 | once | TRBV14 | CASSPGGTSWETQYF | TGTGCCAGCAGCCCGGGAGGGACTAGCTGGGAGACCCAGTACTTC
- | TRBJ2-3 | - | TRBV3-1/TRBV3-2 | CASSPRDWDTQYF | TGTGCCAGCAGCCCCCGGGACTGGGATACGCAGTATTTT
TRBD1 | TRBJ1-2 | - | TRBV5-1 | CASSPEQGFDYGYTF | TGCGCCAGCAGCCCGGAACAGGGGTTTGACTATGGCTACACCTTC
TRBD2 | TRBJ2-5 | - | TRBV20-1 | CSASRTSGLRAETQYF | TGCAGTGCCAGTAGGACTAGTGGACTCCGGGCAGAGACCCAGTACTTC
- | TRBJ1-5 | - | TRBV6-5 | CASSYFRDHQPQHF | TGTGCCAGCAGTTACTTCCGTGACCATCAGCCCCAGCATTTT
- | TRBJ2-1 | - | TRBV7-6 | CASSVRVADSYNEQFF | TGTGCCAGCAGCGTTAGGGTAGCGGACTCCTACAATGAGCAGTTCTTC
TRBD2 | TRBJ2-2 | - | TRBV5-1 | CASSTTSGTNTGELFF | TGCGCCAGCAGCACGACTAGCGGGACGAACACCGGGGAGCTGTTTTTT
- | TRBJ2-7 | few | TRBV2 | CASKRDRTYEQYF | TGTGCCAGCAAACGGGATAGAACCTACGAGCAGTACTTC
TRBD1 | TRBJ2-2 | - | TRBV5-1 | CASSLRTGYTGELFF | TGCGCCAGCAGCCTCAGGACAGGGTATACCGGGGAGCTGTTTTTT
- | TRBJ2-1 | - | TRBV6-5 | CASSYLGSGSEQFF | TGTGCCAGCAGTTACCTCGGGAGTGGGAGTGAGCAGTTCTTC
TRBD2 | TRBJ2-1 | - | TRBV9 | CASSAIAGHYNEQFF | TGTGCCAGCAGCGCCATAGCGGGCCACTACAATGAGCAGTTCTTC
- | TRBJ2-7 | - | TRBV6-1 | CASSEIGGGSYEQYF | TGTGCCAGCAGTGAAATAGGAGGGGGCTCCTACGAGCAGTACTTC
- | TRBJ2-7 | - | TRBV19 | CASSIGVPGAYEQYF | TGTGCCAGTAGTATCGGCGTACCAGGGGCCTACGAGCAGTACTTC